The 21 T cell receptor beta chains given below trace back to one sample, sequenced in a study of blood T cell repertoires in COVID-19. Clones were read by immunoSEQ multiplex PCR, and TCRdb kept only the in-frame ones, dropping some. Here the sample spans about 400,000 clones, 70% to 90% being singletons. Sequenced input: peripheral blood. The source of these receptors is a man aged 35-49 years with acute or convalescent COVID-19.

The CDR3 loop reads CASSLRVRDQPQHF. The CDR3 nucleotides are TGTGCCAGCAGTTTACGTGTCCGGGATCAGCCCCAGCATTTT. The chain uses TRBV27 and TRBJ1-5; no firm D call. Germline V gene data show CDR1 as MNHEY and CDR2 as SMNVEV (reference sequence). The CDR3 runs to 14 residues. V was shortened by 2 bases and J by 5 bases, with 10 bases between the two germline ends.

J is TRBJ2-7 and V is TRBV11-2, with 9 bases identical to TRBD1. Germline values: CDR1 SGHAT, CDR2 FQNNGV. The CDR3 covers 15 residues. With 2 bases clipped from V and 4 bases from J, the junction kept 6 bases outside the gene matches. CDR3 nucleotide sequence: TGTGCCAGCAGCTTACTGACAGGGGGTTGGTACGAGCAGTACTTC. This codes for CASSLLTGGWYEQYF.

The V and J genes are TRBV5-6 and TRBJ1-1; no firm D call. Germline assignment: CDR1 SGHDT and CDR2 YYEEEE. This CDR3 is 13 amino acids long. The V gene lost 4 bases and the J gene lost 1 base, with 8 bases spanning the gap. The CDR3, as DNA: TGTGCCAGCAGCCAAACAGAGAACACTGAAGCTTTCTTT. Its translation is CASSQTENTEAFF.

The CDR3 sequence is CASSIYRGQGKAMSQPQHF. Written as DNA, the CDR3 is TGTGCCAGTAGTATATATCGGGGACAGGGGAAGGCCATGAGTCAGCCCCAGCATTTT. This chain joins TRBV19 and TRBJ1-5; 10 bases map to TRBD1. The length of the CDR3 is 19 residues. The germline V gene has CDR1 LNHDA and CDR2 SQIVND (reference sequence). Unmatched junction bases numbered 16, after V lost 2 bases and J lost 6 bases.

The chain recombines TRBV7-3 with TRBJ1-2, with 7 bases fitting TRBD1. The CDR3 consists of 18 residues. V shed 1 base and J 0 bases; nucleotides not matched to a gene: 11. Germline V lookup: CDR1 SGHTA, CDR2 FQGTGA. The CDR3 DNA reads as TGTGCCAGCAGCTTAAAGGGGCCGGGACAGCAGACTAACTATGGCTACACCTTC. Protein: CASSLKGPGQQTNYGYTF.

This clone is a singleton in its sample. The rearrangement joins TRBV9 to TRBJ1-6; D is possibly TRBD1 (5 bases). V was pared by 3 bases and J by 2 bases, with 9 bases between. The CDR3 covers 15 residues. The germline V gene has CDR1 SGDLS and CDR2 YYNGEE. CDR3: CASSDQGAYNSPLHF. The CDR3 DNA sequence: TGTGCCAGCAGCGACCAGGGTGCCTATAATTCACCCCTCCACTTT.

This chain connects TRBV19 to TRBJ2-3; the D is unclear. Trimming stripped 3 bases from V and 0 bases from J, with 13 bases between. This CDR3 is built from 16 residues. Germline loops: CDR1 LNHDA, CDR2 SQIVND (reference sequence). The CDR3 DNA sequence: TGTGCCAGTAGTATCAGCAGCGAGACTAGCACAGATACGCAGTATTTT. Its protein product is CASSISSETSTDTQYF.

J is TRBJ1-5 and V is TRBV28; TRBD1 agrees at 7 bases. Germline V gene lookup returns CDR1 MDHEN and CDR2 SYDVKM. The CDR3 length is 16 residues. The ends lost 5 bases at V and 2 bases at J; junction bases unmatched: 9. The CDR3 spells CASSPENTGGNQPQHF. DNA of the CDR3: TGTGCCAGCAGTCCAGAAAATACAGGGGGCAATCAGCCCCAGCATTTT.

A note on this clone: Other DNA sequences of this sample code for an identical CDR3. In nucleotides, the CDR3 is TGTGCCAGCAGCTTGGGGGGTTCGAACACCGGGGAGCTGTTTTTT. This encodes CASSLGGSNTGELFF. The chain couples TRBV11-2 to TRBJ2-2; D is perhaps TRBD2 (6 bases). Per germline, CDR1 SGHAT and CDR2 FQNNGV. The V gene lost 3 bases and the J gene lost 0 bases, with 8 bases spanning the gap. The length of the CDR3 is 15 residues. Looking up the rest from reference TRBV11-2 and TRBJ2-2 gives the full variable domain: EAGVAQSPRYKIIEKRQSVAFWCNPISGHATLYWYQQILGQGPKLLIQFQNNGVVDDSQLPKDRFSAERLKGVDSTLKIQPAKLEDSAVYLCASSLGGSNTGELFFGEGSRLTVL.

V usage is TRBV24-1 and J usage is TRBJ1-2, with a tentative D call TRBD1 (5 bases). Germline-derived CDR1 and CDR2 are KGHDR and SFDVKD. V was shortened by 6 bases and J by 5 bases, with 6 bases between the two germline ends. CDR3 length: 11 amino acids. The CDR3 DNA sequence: TGTGCCACCAGTACAGGTTATGGCTACACCTTC. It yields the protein CATSTGYGYTF.

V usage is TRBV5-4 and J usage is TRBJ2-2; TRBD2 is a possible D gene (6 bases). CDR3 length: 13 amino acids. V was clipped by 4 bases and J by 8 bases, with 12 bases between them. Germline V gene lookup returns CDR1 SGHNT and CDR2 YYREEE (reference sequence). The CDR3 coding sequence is TGTGCCAGCAGCCCTAGGAGGGGAGGGGAGCTGTTTTTT. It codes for CASSPRRGGELFF.

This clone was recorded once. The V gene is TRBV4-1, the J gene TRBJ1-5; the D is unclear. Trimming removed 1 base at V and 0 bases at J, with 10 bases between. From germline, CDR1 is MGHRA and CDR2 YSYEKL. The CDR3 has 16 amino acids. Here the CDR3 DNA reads TGCGCCAGCAGCCAAGTCCCGATCTATAGCAATCAGCCCCAGCATTTT. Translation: CASSQVPIYSNQPQHF.

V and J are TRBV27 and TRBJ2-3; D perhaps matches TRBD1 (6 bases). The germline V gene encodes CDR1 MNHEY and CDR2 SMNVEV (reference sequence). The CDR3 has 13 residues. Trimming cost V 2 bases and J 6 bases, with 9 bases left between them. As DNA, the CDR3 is TGTGCCAGCAGTTTAGCAGGGGAGGATACGCAGTATTTT. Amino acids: CASSLAGEDTQYF.

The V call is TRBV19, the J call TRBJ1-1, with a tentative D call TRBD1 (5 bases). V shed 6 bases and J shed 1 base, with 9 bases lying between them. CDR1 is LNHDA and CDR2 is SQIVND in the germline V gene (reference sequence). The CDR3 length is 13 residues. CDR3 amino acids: CASSQQGNTEAFF. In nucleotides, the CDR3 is TGTGCCAGTAGCCAGCAGGGGAACACTGAAGCTTTCTTT. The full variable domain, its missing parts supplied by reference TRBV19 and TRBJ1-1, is DGGITQSPKYLFRKEGQNVTLSCEQNLNHDAMYWYRQDPGQGLRLIYYSQIVNDFQKGDIAEGYSVSREKKESFPLTVTSAQKNPTAFYLCASSQQGNTEAFFGQGTRLTVV.

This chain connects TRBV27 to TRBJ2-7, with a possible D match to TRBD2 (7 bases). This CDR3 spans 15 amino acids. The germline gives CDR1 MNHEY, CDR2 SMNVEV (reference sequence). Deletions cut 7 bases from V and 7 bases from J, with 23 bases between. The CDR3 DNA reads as TGTGCCAGCACCACTCAGGGTAGGGGGGGCGGAGAGCAGTACTTC. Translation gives CASTTQGRGGGEQYF.

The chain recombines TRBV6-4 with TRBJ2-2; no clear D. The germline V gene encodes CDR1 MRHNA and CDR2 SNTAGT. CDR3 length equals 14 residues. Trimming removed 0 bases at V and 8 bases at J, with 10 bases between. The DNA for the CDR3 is TGTGCCAGCAGTGACTCGCAGGTTTCTGGGGAGCTGTTTTTT. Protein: CASSDSQVSGELFF.

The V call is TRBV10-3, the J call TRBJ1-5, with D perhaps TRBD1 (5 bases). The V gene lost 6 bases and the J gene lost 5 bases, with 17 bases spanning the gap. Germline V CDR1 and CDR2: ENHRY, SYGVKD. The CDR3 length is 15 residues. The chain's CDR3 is CAIRGGAGQDQPQHF. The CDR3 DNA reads TGTGCCATCAGGGGAGGGGCAGGGCAGGATCAGCCCCAGCATTTT.

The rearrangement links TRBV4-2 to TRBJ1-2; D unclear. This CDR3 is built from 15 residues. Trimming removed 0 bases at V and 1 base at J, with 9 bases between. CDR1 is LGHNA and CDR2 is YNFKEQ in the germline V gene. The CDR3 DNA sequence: TGTGCCAGCAGCCAAGATCTCACTATTAACTATGGCTACACCTTC. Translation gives CASSQDLTINYGYTF.

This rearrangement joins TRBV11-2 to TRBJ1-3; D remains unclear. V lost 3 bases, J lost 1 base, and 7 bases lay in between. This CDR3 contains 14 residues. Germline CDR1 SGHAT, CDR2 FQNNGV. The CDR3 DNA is TGTGCCAGCAGCTTTGGAGGATCTGGAAACACCATATATTTT. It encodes CASSFGGSGNTIYF.

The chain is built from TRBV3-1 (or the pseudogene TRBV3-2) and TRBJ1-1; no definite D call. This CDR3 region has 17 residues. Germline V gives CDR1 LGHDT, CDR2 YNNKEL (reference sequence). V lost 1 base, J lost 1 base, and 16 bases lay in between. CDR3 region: CASSQVALMRPNTEAFF. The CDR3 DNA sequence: TGTGCCAGCAGCCAAGTTGCGTTGATGCGGCCGAACACTGAAGCTTTCTTT.

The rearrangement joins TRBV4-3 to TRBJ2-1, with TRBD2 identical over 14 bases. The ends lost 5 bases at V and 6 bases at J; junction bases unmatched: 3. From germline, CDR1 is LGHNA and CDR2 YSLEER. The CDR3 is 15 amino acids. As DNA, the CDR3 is TGCGCCAGCAGCTTCGGGACTAGCGGGGGCAATGAGCAGTTCTTC. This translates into CASSFGTSGGNEQFF.